The present T cell receptor (beta chain) was sequenced within a study of blood T cell repertoires in COVID-19. Study details: Both acute and convalescent COVID-19 samples were obtained from the United States, Italy and Spain.

Germline V lookup: CDR1 SGHRS, CDR2 YFSETQ. V trimming: 2 bases; J trimming: 7 bases; junction bases outside the gene matches: 6. The CDR3 runs to 15 residues. In the authors' methods: Amplifying reference gene primers gave estimates of nucleated cell counts. The data were produced by immunoSEQ multiplex PCR, yet TCRdb's version contains in-frame clones alone and is incomplete. V, J and clone size are taken as reported in that table, and D and trimming were inferred from the DNA itself. The repertoire includes about 53,000 clones, about nine tenths of them detected once, and less than 3% sits in the top ten.

The chain has TRBV5-1 and TRBJ2-2; 9 bases match TRBD2. Sequenced material: peripheral blood. This sequence was found in a man older than 75 with acute or convalescent COVID-19. DNA of the CDR3: TGCGCCAGCAGCTTTGACCTAGCGGGGATCGGGGAGCTGTTTTTT. It codes for CASSFDLAGIGELFF.